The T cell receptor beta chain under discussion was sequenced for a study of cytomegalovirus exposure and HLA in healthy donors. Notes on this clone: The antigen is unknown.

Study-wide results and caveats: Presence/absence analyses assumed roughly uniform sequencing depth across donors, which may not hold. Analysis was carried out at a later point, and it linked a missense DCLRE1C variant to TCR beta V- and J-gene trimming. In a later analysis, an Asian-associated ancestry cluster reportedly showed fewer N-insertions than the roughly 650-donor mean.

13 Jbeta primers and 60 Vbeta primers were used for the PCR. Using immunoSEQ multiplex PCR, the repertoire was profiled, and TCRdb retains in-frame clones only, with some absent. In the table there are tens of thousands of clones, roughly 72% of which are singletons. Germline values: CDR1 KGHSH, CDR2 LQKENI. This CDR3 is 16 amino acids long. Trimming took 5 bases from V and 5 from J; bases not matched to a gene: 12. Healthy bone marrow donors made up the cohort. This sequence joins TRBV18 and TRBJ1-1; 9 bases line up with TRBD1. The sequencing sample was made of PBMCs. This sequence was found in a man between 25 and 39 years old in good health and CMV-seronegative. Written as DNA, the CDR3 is TGTGCCAGCTCAGCGACAGGGGGGCTGGGGGAGACTGAAGCTTTCTTT. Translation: CASSATGGLGETEAFF.